These 23 T cell receptor beta chains came from one sample sequenced in a study of blood T cell repertoires in COVID-19. Some clones are missing from TCRdb's copy, which holds only in-frame ones; the method was immunoSEQ multiplex PCR. This sample has over 200,000 clones, with around 88% found just once. The sequenced sample consisted of peripheral blood. These receptors all come from a man between 35 and 55 years old with active or convalescent COVID-19.

This rearrangement joins TRBV3-1 (or the pseudogene TRBV3-2) to TRBJ2-7; 10 bases are a match to TRBD1. CDR3 size: 16 residues. CDR1 LGHDT and CDR2 YNNKEL come from the germline V gene (reference sequence). V lost 1 base and J lost 7; bases outside the gene matches: 10. Here the CDR3 DNA reads TGTGCCAGCAGCCAAGGATTGGGACAGGGGTTAAATGAGCAGTACTTC. This sequence encodes CASSQGLGQGLNEQYF.

The chain is built from TRBV5-1 and TRBJ2-1; 7 bases align to TRBD2. The CDR3 extends over 16 amino acids. From germline, CDR1 is SGHRS and CDR2 YFSETQ. V was pared by 0 bases and J by 2 bases, with 5 bases of the junction left unmatched. Here the CDR3 DNA reads TGCGCCAGCAGCTTGGAGGCGGGAGCGGCCTACAATGAGCAGTTCTTC. Translation: CASSLEAGAAYNEQFF.

The chain couples TRBV21-1 to TRBJ2-5; TRBD1 is the table's D call, not checked against the DNA. TRBV21-1 is recorded as a pseudogene. The CDR3 has 14 amino acids. The CDR3 DNA sequence: TGTGCCAGCACTCTATGGGGGCTCCGAGAGACCCAGTACTTC. Translation gives CASTLWGLRETQYF.

V is TRBV4-1 and J is TRBJ1-3, with a tentative D call TRBD1 (6 bases). Germline CDR1 reads MGHRA; CDR2 reads YSYEKL. The CDR3 runs to 18 residues. Trimming stripped 1 base from V and 7 bases from J, with 23 bases between. CDR3 loop: CASSQGGLSQGKSNTIYF. CDR3 nucleotides: TGCGCCAGCAGCCAAGGTGGTCTCTCACAGGGAAAAAGCAACACCATATATTTT.

The rearrangement joins TRBV3-1 (or the pseudogene TRBV3-2) to TRBJ2-7; 9 bases line up with TRBD1. The junction had 5 bases not matched to a gene; V was cut back by 2 bases and J by 3 bases. The CDR3 is 15 amino acids. Germline CDR1 and CDR2: LGHDT and YNNKEL (reference sequence). DNA for the CDR3: TGTGCCAGCAGCCAATTTCCGGGACAGGGCTACGAGCAGTACTTC. Its translation is CASSQFPGQGYEQYF.

The rearrangement links TRBV2 to TRBJ2-1; 10 positions agree with TRBD2. Germline V gives CDR1 SNHLY, CDR2 FYNNEI. The V segment lost 2 bases and the J segment 7 bases; nucleotides outside the gene matches: 5. There are 15 residues in the CDR3. The DNA of the CDR3 is TGTGCCAGCAGTGAAAGAGCGGGGGGGTGGAATGAGCAGTTCTTC. Residues: CASSERAGGWNEQFF.

This chain uses TRBV12-3 or TRBV12-4 with TRBJ1-2; perhaps TRBD1 as D (6 bases). This CDR3 has 13 amino acids. V lost 5 bases, J lost 4 bases, and 11 bases lay in between. The CDR3 reads CASSIQGSYGYTF. DNA for the CDR3: TGTGCCAGCAGTATACAGGGTTCCTATGGCTACACCTTC.

Notes on this clone: Other DNA sequences in this specimen translate into the identical CDR3. This chain uses TRBV5-1 with TRBJ1-2; 7 bases line up with TRBD1. Germline values: CDR1 SGHRS, CDR2 YFSETQ. J lost 4 bases, V lost 4 bases, and 7 bases had no gene match. This CDR3 contains 14 residues. CDR3 coding DNA: TGCGCCAGCAGCCCACCTGGGACAGCCTATGGCTACACCTTC. Its translation: CASSPPGTAYGYTF. The whole variable domain, filled in from reference TRBV5-1 and TRBJ1-2, reads KAGVTQTPRYLIKTRGQQVTLSCSPISGHRSVSWYQQTPGQGLQFLFEYFSETQRNKGNFPGRFSGRQFSNSRSEMNVSTLELGDSALYLCASSPPGTAYGYTFGSGTRLTVV.

This clone occurred a few times. V and J are TRBV21-1 and TRBJ1-2. TRBV21-1 is deemed a pseudogene. CDR3 size: 17 residues. The CDR3 region is CASISTGRERDNYGYTF. CDR3 DNA: TGTGCCAGCATCTCAACAGGGCGGGAGAGGGATAACTATGGCTACACCTTC.

This chain joins TRBV7-2 and TRBJ1-1; TRBD1 agrees at 7 bases. The CDR3 has 15 residues. Trimming took 1 base from V and 0 from J; bases not matched to a gene: 2. Germline V gives CDR1 SGHTA, CDR2 FQGNSA. The CDR3 coding sequence is TGTGCCAGCAGCTTAGTTGGACAGGTGAACACTGAAGCTTTCTTT. Its translation is CASSLVGQVNTEAFF.

The rearrangement joins TRBV18 to TRBJ2-7, with 7 bases fitting TRBD2. J was trimmed by 2 bases and V by 3 bases; bases with no gene match: 7. The length of the CDR3 is 15 residues. Germline values: CDR1 KGHSH, CDR2 LQKENI. CDR3 sequence (DNA): TGTGCCAGCTCACCTGAGGGACTATCCACCTACGAGCAGTACTTC. This sequence encodes CASSPEGLSTYEQYF. Full variable domain (remainder filled in from reference TRBV18 and TRBJ2-7): NAGVMQNPRHLVRRRGQEARLRCSPMKGHSHVYWYRQLPEEGLKFMVYLQKENIIDESGMPKERFSAEFPKEGPSILRIQQVVRGDSAAYFCASSPEGLSTYEQYFGPGTRLTVT.

For this clone: The sample has other DNA sequences that encode this CDR3 too. The chain combines TRBV27 with TRBJ2-2; a possible D gene is TRBD2 (5 bases). Germline V gives CDR1 MNHEY, CDR2 SMNVEV (reference sequence). The CDR3 loop spans 13 amino acids. V was cut by 6 bases and J by 2 bases, with 7 bases left in between. CDR3 coding DNA: TGTGCCAGCAGGGGGAGAAACACCGGGGAGCTGTTTTTT. Amino acids: CASRGRNTGELFF.

The chain combines TRBV29-1 with TRBJ2-1; D is perhaps TRBD1 (5 bases). Germline loops: CDR1 SQVTM, CDR2 ANQGSEA. V was trimmed by 5 bases and J by 0 bases, leaving 14 bases between them. The CDR3 extends over 15 amino acids. CDR3 residues: CSVRRTRGSYNEQFF. DNA of the CDR3: TGCAGCGTTAGACGGACAAGGGGCTCCTACAATGAGCAGTTCTTC.

This clone was seen only once. The J gene is TRBJ1-2, the V gene TRBV5-6, with TRBD1 matching over 7 bases. Germline V lookup: CDR1 SGHDT, CDR2 YYEEEE. V trimming: 0 bases; J trimming: 8 bases; junction bases outside the gene matches: 4. The CDR3 has 13 amino acids. This chain's CDR3 is CASSLGQGSGYTF. DNA of the CDR3: TGTGCCAGCAGCTTGGGACAGGGATCCGGCTACACCTTC.

This chain links TRBV29-1 with TRBJ1-2, with 8 bases that match TRBD1. Trimming at V came to 6 bases and at J to 6 bases, leaving 9 bases not matched to a gene. This CDR3 spans 13 amino acids. Germline loops: CDR1 SQVTM, CDR2 ANQGSEA. The CDR3 sequence: CSVKGTGSDGYTF. The CDR3 DNA is TGCAGCGTGAAAGGGACAGGAAGCGATGGCTACACCTTC.

J is TRBJ1-1 and V is TRBV7-8; no reliable D call. The germline gives CDR1 SGHVS, CDR2 FQNEAQ. This CDR3 has 14 amino acids. V shed 3 bases and J shed 8 bases, with 16 bases lying between them. This CDR3 reads CASSFSGRLGEAFF. The CDR3 DNA reads as TGTGCCAGCAGCTTCTCCGGGAGATTGGGAGAAGCTTTCTTT. The full variable domain, completed using reference TRBV7-8 and TRBJ1-1, is GAGVSQSPRYKVAKRGQDVALRCDPISGHVSLFWYQQALGQGPEFLTYFQNEAQLDKSGLPSDRFFAERPEGSVSTLKIQRTQQEDSAVYLCASSFSGRLGEAFFGQGTRLTVV.

V and J are TRBV4-1 and TRBJ2-1, with unresolved D. Trimming took off 0 bases at V and 3 bases at J, with 9 bases between the two ends. CDR1 is MGHRA and CDR2 is YSYEKL in the germline V gene. This CDR3 is built from 15 residues. The CDR3 loop is CASSQDGSNYNEQFF. The DNA for the CDR3 is TGCGCCAGCAGCCAAGACGGGTCTAACTACAATGAGCAGTTCTTC.

This chain links TRBV6-5 with TRBJ2-7; 7 bases match TRBD2. Trimming removed 2 bases from V and 7 bases from J; junction bases left unmatched: 11. Germline-derived CDR1 and CDR2 are MNHEY and SVGAGI. The CDR3 consists of 15 residues. The CDR3 is CASSYDLGGLREQYF. The CDR3 nucleotides are TGTGCCAGCAGTTACGATTTGGGGGGACTAAGAGAGCAGTACTTC.

The genes are TRBV13 and TRBJ1-2; D gene unclear. In germline, CDR1 is PRHDT, CDR2 FYEKMQ (reference sequence). The CDR3 runs to 15 residues. The V end lost 2 bases, the J end lost 8 bases, and 18 bases lay between the germline ends. Here the CDR3 reads CASSLHVDYGRGYTF. DNA of the CDR3: TGTGCCAGCAGCTTACATGTGGACTACGGTCGAGGCTACACCTTC.

This chain links TRBV18 with TRBJ1-5, with a tentative D call TRBD1 (5 bases). CDR3 size: 14 residues. Germline CDR1 is KGHSH and CDR2 is LQKENI. V was cut by 0 bases and J by 7 bases, with 10 bases left in between. For the CDR3, the DNA is TGTGCCAGCTCACCACCTGGGGGGGACCAGCCCCAGCATTTT. This sequence encodes CASSPPGGDQPQHF.

This clone was counted a few times. This chain uses TRBV18 with TRBJ2-1, with D unclear. The CDR3 consists of 13 residues. Germline V gives CDR1 KGHSH, CDR2 LQKENI. The V end lost 5 bases, the J end lost 6 bases, and 11 bases lay between the germline ends. The CDR3 DNA sequence: TGTGCCAGCTCAAACGCCGGTAGCAATGAGCAGTTCTTC. Protein product: CASSNAGSNEQFF.

This clone appeared once. The V gene is TRBV27, the J gene TRBJ2-1; 14 bases line up with TRBD2. The CDR3 is 18 amino acids. Germline CDR1 and CDR2: MNHEY and SMNVEV (reference sequence). The ends lost 0 bases at V and 4 bases at J; junction bases unmatched: 5. Here the CDR3 reads CASSLSRTSGRSYNEQFF. The DNA for the CDR3 is TGTGCCAGCAGTTTATCGAGGACTAGCGGGAGGTCATACAATGAGCAGTTCTTC.

This chain joins TRBV24-1 and TRBJ2-7; 10 nucleotides line up with TRBD2. The V segment lost 4 bases and the J segment 5 bases; nucleotides outside the gene matches: 4. This CDR3 has 14 amino acids. Germline CDR1 is KGHDR and CDR2 is SFDVKD. The DNA for the CDR3 is TGTGCCACCAGTGACCCTAGCGGGAGTAACGAGCAGTACTTC. This codes for CATSDPSGSNEQYF.